The 13 T cell receptor beta chains in this list originate from one sample, sequenced in a study of blood T cell repertoires in COVID-19 (dated by TCRdb to the early 2020s). The library relied on the immunoSEQ multiplex PCR assay. TCRdb retrieved this table from immuneACCESS and kept in-frame rearrangements only. Not all clones are present; in checked studies, unresolved V genes account for under half, and no reason is known for the remainder. A total of 150,000 to 200,000 clones appear in this sample, 90% of them only once. The top ten clonotypes cover approximately 0.48% of the sample. The sequenced sample was peripheral blood. Every receptor here comes from a man over 45 with acute or convalescent COVID-19.

This clone occurred a few times. This chain joins TRBV6-1 and TRBJ1-1, with a weak D call TRBD1 (6 bases). The CDR3 totals 12 residues. The germline V and J ends were trimmed by 3 bases and 10 bases, with 12 bases remaining between them. The V gene's germline CDR1 is MNHNS and CDR2 SASEGT. CDR3 sequence (DNA): TGTGCCAGCAGTGACCTCAGGGGAAGAGCTTTCTTT. Translated: CASSDLRGRAFF.

This chain connects TRBV2 to TRBJ1-2; 7 positions match TRBD1. The J segment lost 5 bases and the V segment lost 5 bases, leaving 14 bases of the junction unmatched. The CDR3 has 16 amino acids. Germline V gene data show CDR1 as SNHLY and CDR2 as FYNNEI. The CDR3 sequence: CASSWTGKAVPYGYTF. The CDR3 region has the DNA TGTGCCAGCAGTTGGACAGGAAAGGCGGTACCATATGGCTACACCTTC.

The chain uses TRBV5-1 and TRBJ1-6, with D possibly matching TRBD1 (6 bases). CDR3 size: 16 residues. The V gene's germline CDR1 is SGHRS and CDR2 YFSETQ. The V end lost 4 bases, the J end lost 4 bases, and 15 bases lay between the germline ends. The CDR3 sequence is CASSPEGDKYNSPLHF. For the CDR3, the DNA is TGCGCCAGCAGCCCAGAGGGGGACAAGTATAATTCACCCCTCCACTTT. The complete variable domain, with remaining parts taken from reference TRBV5-1 and TRBJ1-6, reads KAGVTQTPRYLIKTRGQQVTLSCSPISGHRSVSWYQQTPGQGLQFLFEYFSETQRNKGNFPGRFSGRQFSNSRSEMNVSTLELGDSALYLCASSPEGDKYNSPLHFGNGTRLTVT.

The chain combines TRBV18 with TRBJ2-7, with TRBD1 as a possible D gene (5 bases). This CDR3 spans 14 amino acids. Germline CDR1 is KGHSH and CDR2 is LQKENI. Trimming removed 3 bases from V and 0 bases from J, with 9 bases in between. The CDR3 bases are TGTGCCAGCTCACCGGGGCAGAGCTCCTACGAGCAGTACTTC. Protein sequence: CASSPGQSSYEQYF.

V usage is TRBV5-5 and J usage is TRBJ1-4, with 7 positions matching TRBD1. The CDR3 spans 16 residues. Germline-derived CDR1 and CDR2 are SGHKS and YYEKEE (reference sequence). The V gene end was trimmed by 4 bases and the J gene end by 5 bases; junction bases not matched to a gene: 11. CDR3 sequence reads: CASSLNPGQPNEKLFF. The CDR3 bases are TGTGCCAGCAGCCTGAACCCGGGACAGCCCAATGAAAAACTGTTTTTT. The full variable domain, with the rest looked up from reference TRBV5-5 and TRBJ1-4, is DAGVTQSPTHLIKTRGQQVTLRCSPISGHKSVSWYQQVLGQGPQFIFQYYEKEERGRGNFPDRFSARQFPNYSSELNVNALLLGDSALYLCASSLNPGQPNEKLFFGSGTQLSVL.

J is TRBJ2-1 and V is TRBV27; possibly TRBD2 for D (5 bases). Trimming stripped 6 bases from V and 3 bases from J, with 12 bases between. The CDR3 length is 14 residues. Per germline, CDR1 MNHEY and CDR2 SMNVEV (reference sequence). CDR3 protein: CASRRYGNYNEQFF. The CDR3 DNA sequence: TGTGCCAGCAGGCGCTACGGGAACTACAATGAGCAGTTCTTC.

The chain combines TRBV27 with TRBJ2-1; 7 nucleotides match TRBD1. The CDR3 extends over 16 amino acids. J lost 1 base, V lost 6 bases, and 9 bases had no gene match. Germline CDR1 and CDR2: MNHEY and SMNVEV (reference sequence). Here the CDR3 DNA reads TGTGCCAGCAGACCCGGCCCAGGGGGTTCCTACAATGAGCAGTTCTTC. This encodes CASRPGPGGSYNEQFF.

The sample holds a few counts of this clone. The chain is built from TRBV11-2 and TRBJ1-3, with D tentatively TRBD1 (5 bases). The CDR3 consists of 13 residues. Between the trimmed V and J ends, which lost 5 bases and 2 bases, there was a span of 7 bases. Germline lookup yields CDR1 SGHAT and CDR2 FQNNGV. This CDR3 is CASSRGAGNTIYF. The DNA of the CDR3 is TGTGCCAGCAGCCGGGGGGCTGGAAACACCATATATTTT.

The chain is built from TRBV9 and TRBJ2-3; 7 positions agree with TRBD2. There are 16 residues in the CDR3. Per the germline V gene, CDR1 is SGDLS and CDR2 is YYNGEE. J lost 4 bases, V lost 0 bases, and 8 bases had no gene match. The CDR3 DNA reads as TGTGCCAGCAGCGTAGAATCGGGAGGTAGGGCAGATACGCAGTATTTT. It translates to CASSVESGGRADTQYF.

The chain combines TRBV3-1 (or the pseudogene TRBV3-2) with TRBJ1-2, with D possibly being TRBD1 (5 bases). The germline CDR1 and CDR2 sequences are LGHDT and YNNKEL (reference sequence). V lost 0 bases and J 7 bases, leaving 12 bases between the germline ends. This CDR3 region has 14 residues. CDR3 loop: CASSQDLTVGGYTF. CDR3 nucleotide sequence: TGTGCCAGCAGCCAAGATTTGACAGTCGGTGGCTACACCTTC.

The chain recombines TRBV2 with TRBJ2-7; 9 bases match TRBD1. The CDR3 extends over 15 amino acids. V trimming: 5 bases; J trimming: 3 bases; junction bases outside the gene matches: 8. Germline CDR1 is SNHLY and CDR2 is FYNNEI. The CDR3: CASSRTGGKFYEQYF. Written as DNA, the CDR3 is TGTGCCAGCAGTCGTACAGGGGGCAAGTTCTACGAGCAGTACTTC.

The chain uses TRBV3-1 (or the pseudogene TRBV3-2) and TRBJ2-1; 9 positions match TRBD2. The CDR3 is 16 residues long. V dropped 4 bases and J dropped 8; count of bases not matched to a gene: 12. Germline V gene lookup returns CDR1 LGHDT and CDR2 YNNKEL (reference sequence). The CDR3 sequence is CASSLGTSKGVHEQFF. CDR3 sequence (DNA): TGTGCCAGCAGCCTCGGGACTAGCAAGGGGGTCCATGAGCAGTTCTTC.

J is TRBJ2-3 and V is TRBV11-2; maybe TRBD2 (5 bases). Germline CDR1 and CDR2: SGHAT and FQNNGV. The CDR3 consists of 14 residues. V lost 0 bases to trimming and J lost 6 bases, with 10 bases between them. The CDR3 is CASSLDGPGDTQYF. The CDR3 coding sequence is TGTGCCAGCAGCTTAGATGGGCCGGGGGATACGCAGTATTTT.